This T cell receptor (beta chain) comes out of a study of post-analysis software for immune sequencing data. This clonotype has a single count. Its matching antigen is unknown. Prepared TCR beta cDNA libraries contained unique molecular identifiers. TCRdb passed the PCR reads through MiXCR, listing each CDR3 protein once. The sample has approximately 690,000 distinct CDR3 sequences; 59% are singletons. Germline assignment: CDR1 SNHLY and CDR2 FYNNEI. This CDR3 contains 16 residues. The V and J ends lost 2 bases and 3 bases respectively, with 15 bases between them. Study-wide points: Under F measure analysis, samples from one preparation batch co-clustered strongly. Normalized Chao1 diversity was significantly lower in multiple sclerosis patients than in controls. TRBV segments more frequent in patients than in controls numbered about 5 and included TRBV5-6, TRBV5-1 and TRBV20-1.

Sequenced material: blood. The TCR was taken from a girl aged 2 to 9 with multiple sclerosis. The chain uses TRBV2 and TRBJ2-3; the D gene is possibly TRBD2 (5 bases). CDR3 nucleotide sequence: TGTGCCAGCAGTGAATTTGTGGGAGAAGTAACAGATACGCAGTATTTT. Translation: CASSEFVGEVTDTQYF.